Listed here are 27 T cell receptor beta chains from one sample, sequenced in a study of response to subunit inactivated influenza vaccine. TCRdb fed the RT-PCR reads into MiXCR, producing one record per CDR3 protein. The top ten hold roughly 10% of the sample, which has roughly 760,000 distinct CDR3 sequences, 21% seen once. The sample consisted of PBMCs from blood, taken 4 to 6 days after vaccination. The source is a man aged 50 to 60 who received an inactivated influenza vaccine.

This clonotype has only one observation. The V call is TRBV5-4, the J call TRBJ1-1, with a weak D call TRBD1 (5 bases). V was trimmed by 6 bases and J by 5 bases, leaving 14 bases between them. Germline V gives CDR1 SGHNT, CDR2 YYREEE (reference sequence). The CDR3 totals 13 residues. The CDR3 reads CASTPQGGTEAFF. CDR3 bases: TGTGCCAGCACCCCCCAGGGAGGGACTGAAGCTTTCTTT.

This clonotype was seen a handful of times. This chain uses TRBV9 with TRBJ2-1; 9 bases align to TRBD2. V shed 1 base and J 7 bases; nucleotides not matched to a gene: 6. CDR3 length: 15 amino acids. Germline V gene data show CDR1 as SGDLS and CDR2 as YYNGEE. CDR3 nucleotide sequence: TGTGCCAGCAGCGTACGCGGGAGGGCTTTGAATGAGCAGTTCTTC. This sequence encodes CASSVRGRALNEQFF.

Only a few counts were recorded for this clonotype. The CDR3 DNA follows: TGCAGTGCTAGCCAGCGCGGCCGGGTTGAAGAGACCCAGTACTTC. This encodes CSASQRGRVEETQYF. The chain joins TRBV20-1 to TRBJ2-5, with no clear D. CDR1 and CDR2 (germline): DFQATT, SNEGSKA (reference sequence). This CDR3 spans 15 amino acids. Trimming left V 3 bases short and J 3 bases short, with 17 bases between.

J is TRBJ2-1 and V is TRBV4-3; TRBD2 agrees at 7 bases. The CDR3 contains 16 residues. After removal of 2 bases from V and 2 bases from J, the junction contained 6 bases not matched to a gene. Germline-derived CDR1 and CDR2 are LGHNA and YSLEER. The CDR3 DNA sequence: TGCGCCAGCAGCCAACGTGAAGCGGGAACCTACAATGAGCAGTTCTTC. Protein product: CASSQREAGTYNEQFF.

V usage is TRBV4-3 and J usage is TRBJ2-5; 7 bases are shared with TRBD2. The V segment lost 1 base and the J segment 5 bases; nucleotides outside the gene matches: 13. The CDR3 is 17 residues long. CDR1 is LGHNA and CDR2 is YSLEER in the germline V gene. The CDR3 DNA follows: TGCGCCAGCAGCCAAGTTGTGGGTGGCAGGCGGGGGGAGACCCAGTACTTC. Protein sequence: CASSQVVGGRRGETQYF.

Only a few counts were recorded for this clonotype. CDR3 amino acids: CASSLGDVASETQYF. CDR3 in DNA: TGTGCCAGCAGTTTAGGAGACGTAGCTAGCGAGACCCAGTACTTC. V usage is TRBV12-3 or TRBV12-4 and J usage is TRBJ2-5; tentative D call: TRBD2 (5 bases). The CDR3 sequence is 15 residues long. Trimming left V 1 base short and J 5 bases short, with 14 bases between.

The chain joins TRBV6-1 to TRBJ2-7, with TRBD1 matching over 9 bases. The CDR3 spans 14 residues. CDR1 MNHNS and CDR2 SASEGT come from the germline V gene. V trimming: 5 bases; J trimming: 7 bases; junction bases outside the gene matches: 9. Here the CDR3 DNA reads TGTGCCAGCAGTCCTGGGACAGGGTCGGTTGAGCAGTACTTC. This codes for CASSPGTGSVEQYF.

The V gene is TRBV3-1, the J gene TRBJ2-1; 11 bases fit TRBD1. The length of the CDR3 is 16 residues. The V segment lost 1 base and the J segment 4 bases; nucleotides outside the gene matches: 3. Germline V gene lookup returns CDR1 LGHDT and CDR2 YNNKEL (reference sequence). The CDR3 nucleotides read TGTGCCAGCAGCCAAGGGACAGGGGGCGGGTACAATGAGCAGTTCTTC. It encodes CASSQGTGGGYNEQFF.

The chain carries TRBV7-6 and TRBJ2-1; no firm D call. CDR3 length: 17 residues. The germline CDR1 and CDR2 sequences are SGHVS and FNYEAQ. V lost 2 bases, J lost 5 bases, and 19 bases lay in between. CDR3 amino acids: CASSLLFQVRENNEQFF. CDR3 DNA sequence: TGTGCCAGCAGCTTATTGTTTCAGGTTCGAGAAAACAATGAGCAGTTCTTC.

This clonotype was counted a few times. The chain carries TRBV20-1 and TRBJ2-5, with 16 bases aligning to TRBD2. Trimming at V came to 5 bases and at J to 5 bases, leaving 5 bases not matched to a gene. The CDR3 runs to 15 residues. Germline loops: CDR1 DFQATT, CDR2 SNEGSKA (reference sequence). CDR3 residues: CSASGTSGGAETQYF. The CDR3, as DNA: TGCAGTGCTTCCGGGACTAGCGGGGGGGCCGAGACCCAGTACTTC.

The CDR3 protein is CASSWGQGGGGYTF. The CDR3 DNA is TGTGCCAGCAGCTGGGGACAGGGTGGAGGTGGCTACACCTTC. The chain links TRBV7-9 to TRBJ1-2, with 9 bases matching TRBD1. Per germline, CDR1 SEHNR and CDR2 FQNEAQ (reference sequence). This CDR3 has 14 amino acids. Trimming took 4 bases from V and 7 from J; bases not matched to a gene: 7.

This clonotype was counted between two and nine times. This chain uses TRBV12-3 or TRBV12-4 with TRBJ1-5; D perhaps matches TRBD1 (5 bases). The CDR3 covers 14 residues. Trimming pared 2 bases from V and 6 bases from J, leaving 11 bases between. The CDR3 reads CASSLSQGSQPQHF. In DNA form, the CDR3 reads TGTGCCAGCAGTTTAAGTCAGGGAAGTCAGCCCCAGCATTTT.

This clonotype occurred many times. The genes are TRBV6-5 and TRBJ2-3; D perhaps matches TRBD2 (5 bases). Trimming stripped 2 bases from V and 4 bases from J, with 10 bases between. This CDR3 has 14 residues. In germline, CDR1 is MNHEY, CDR2 SVGAGI. The CDR3 DNA reads as TGTGCCAGCAGTTACCTGGGAGTCGCAGATACGCAGTATTTT. Protein sequence: CASSYLGVADTQYF.

Here the CDR3 reads CAISQMNTEAFF. The CDR3 DNA reads TGTGCCATCAGTCAGATGAACACTGAAGCTTTCTTT. This chain connects TRBV10-3 to TRBJ1-1; no definite D call. With 5 bases removed from V and 0 bases from J, the gap between germline ends came to 4 bases. CDR1 and CDR2 (germline): ENHRY, SYGVKD. The CDR3 extends over 12 amino acids.

This clonotype was picked up a small number of times. The chain uses TRBV6-6 and TRBJ2-7; no clear D gene. With 1 base removed from V and 0 bases from J, the gap between germline ends came to 4 bases. CDR3 length: 13 residues. Per germline, CDR1 MNHNY and CDR2 SVGAGI (reference sequence). In nucleotides, the CDR3 is TGTGCCAGCAGTTACTACTACTCCTACGAGCAGTACTTC. This translates into CASSYYYSYEQYF.

In this sample, this clonotype turned up a few times. The chain combines TRBV6-2 or TRBV6-3 with TRBJ2-5, with D possibly TRBD1 on 6 matching bases. Deletions cut 6 bases from V and 4 bases from J, with 21 bases between. Germline CDR1 and CDR2: MNHEY and SVGEGT. This CDR3 has 16 residues. CDR3 DNA sequence: TGTGCCAGCAGCAACACCTTCGGACAAGGGGGAGAGACCCAGTACTTC. The encoded protein is CASSNTFGQGGETQYF.

Many counts were recorded for this clonotype. The genes are TRBV25-1 and TRBJ2-2, with D maybe TRBD1 (5 bases). Looked up from germline, CDR1 is MGHDK and CDR2 is SYGVNS. The CDR3 is 12 residues long. V was pared by 6 bases and J by 5 bases, with 7 bases between. CDR3 sequence: CASSRTTGELFF. For the CDR3, the DNA is TGTGCCAGCAGCCGGACAACCGGGGAGCTGTTTTTT.

The J gene is TRBJ2-7, the V gene TRBV20-1; D remains ambiguous. The CDR3 has 15 residues. Per germline, CDR1 DFQATT and CDR2 SNEGSKA (reference sequence). V lost 6 bases and J lost 5, with 23 bases in between. This CDR3 is CSAQPPSNPWDEQYF. CDR3 in DNA: TGCAGTGCCCAACCTCCTAGTAACCCTTGGGACGAGCAGTACTTC.

The chain couples TRBV30 to TRBJ2-1; the match to TRBD1 covers 8 bases. Germline V CDR1 and CDR2: GTSNPN, SVGIG (reference sequence). Trimming cost V 2 bases and J 10 bases; bases outside gene matches: 7. CDR3 size: 13 residues. The CDR3 region has the DNA TGTGCCTGGAGTTCCCTTCGGGACAGGGAGCAGTTCTTC. This sequence encodes CAWSSLRDREQFF.

This clonotype was recorded a few times. The rearrangement joins TRBV25-1 to TRBJ2-2; 8 nucleotides match TRBD2. The V segment lost 0 bases and the J segment 5 bases; nucleotides outside the gene matches: 5. The CDR3 is 16 amino acids. Germline V gene data show CDR1 as MGHDK and CDR2 as SYGVNS. CDR3 in amino acids: CASSEYTGGLTGELFF. The CDR3, as DNA: TGTGCCAGCAGTGAATATACGGGAGGGCTGACCGGGGAGCTGTTTTTT.

This clonotype was seen more than once but under ten times. For the CDR3, the DNA is TGTGCCAGCATTACAGTCGGTCAGCCCCAGCATTTT. Translation gives CASITVGQPQHF. The chain couples TRBV28 to TRBJ1-5; no definite D call. The CDR3 consists of 12 residues. Germline lookup yields CDR1 MDHEN and CDR2 SYDVKM. V dropped 7 bases and J dropped 6 bases, with 10 bases sitting between them.

This chain joins TRBV20-1 and TRBJ2-5, with D possibly being TRBD1 (6 bases). The germline gives CDR1 DFQATT, CDR2 SNEGSKA (reference sequence). The CDR3 is 12 amino acids. V shed 6 bases and J shed 5 bases, with 13 bases lying between them. The DNA of the CDR3 is TGCAGTGCAGGGGGTGGTGGGGAGACCCAGTACTTC. This sequence encodes CSAGGGGETQYF.

This clonotype showed up just a few times. V is TRBV10-2 and J is TRBJ1-1; D gene unclear. Germline lookup yields CDR1 WSHSY and CDR2 SAAADI. V was trimmed by 5 bases and J by 5 bases, leaving 9 bases between them. The CDR3 has 12 residues. CDR3 sequence reads: CASSRYGTEAFF. CDR3 bases: TGCGCCAGCAGTCGATACGGGACTGAAGCTTTCTTT.

This rearrangement joins TRBV28 to TRBJ1-1; 11 bases fit TRBD1. With V trimmed by 7 bases and J by 0 bases, 7 bases remained unmatched. Germline assignment: CDR1 MDHEN and CDR2 SYDVKM. The CDR3 has 16 residues. DNA of the CDR3: TGTGCCAGCATCGGACAGGGGGCGAGATTGAACACTGAAGCTTTCTTT. It translates to CASIGQGARLNTEAFF.

CDR3 bases: TGCAGTGCTAGAGATTTACAGGGGGAAACTAATGAAAAACTGTTTTTT. It translates to CSARDLQGETNEKLFF. The chain couples TRBV20-1 to TRBJ1-4, with TRBD1 matching 8 bases. The CDR3 sequence is 16 residues long. With 0 bases clipped from V and 1 base from J, the junction kept 4 bases outside the gene matches. Germline V gene data show CDR1 as DFQATT and CDR2 as SNEGSKA (reference sequence).

There are a few counts of this clonotype. The V gene is TRBV29-1, the J gene TRBJ2-5; 12 bases match TRBD2. The CDR3 extends over 17 amino acids. Germline trimming cut 5 bases from V and 1 base from J; bases unmatched to any gene: 11. Germline V lookup: CDR1 SQVTM, CDR2 ANQGSEA. The CDR3 bases are TGCAGCGTTTCGGTCGGGCTAGCGGGAGGGGTCCAAGAGACCCAGTACTTC. It translates to CSVSVGLAGGVQETQYF. Complete variable domain (other parts from reference TRBV29-1 and TRBJ2-5): SAVISQKPSRDICQRGTSLTIQCQVDSQVTMMFWYRQQPGQSLTLIATANQGSEATYESGFVIDKFPISRPNLTFSTLTVSNMSPEDSSIYLCSVSVGLAGGVQETQYFGPGTRLLVL.

This clonotype has a handful of counts. The chain combines TRBV20-1 with TRBJ1-6; D unclear. The CDR3 length is 12 residues. Trimming pared 3 bases from V and 8 bases from J, leaving 8 bases between. CDR1 and CDR2 (germline): DFQATT, SNEGSKA (reference sequence). CDR3 sequence: CSAREADSPLHF. The CDR3, as DNA: TGCAGTGCTAGGGAGGCCGATTCACCCCTCCACTTT.